The rows below give T cell receptor beta chains drawn from one sample of a study of blood T cells in healthy people across ages. TCRdb reprocessed the 5' RACE reads via MiXCR and lists one record per CDR3 protein. Here the sample spans 800,000 to 1,000,000 distinct CDR3 sequences, 48% being singletons. Sequencing input: blood. The receptor set was obtained from a man aged 30 to 45 in good health. The CDR3 runs from the conserved cysteine through the conserved F or W. Each record gives: clone size, J gene, V gene, D gene, CDR3 protein, CDR3 DNA. The D gene is left open where the match is weak. The size field is filled for only some rows; it gives once, few, many or a size class.

size: .
J: TRBJ1-2
V: TRBV5-6
D: .
CDR3: CASSSGHTTRSGYTF
DNA: TGTGCCAGCAGCTCGGGACACACGACGCGTTCTGGCTACACCTTC

size: once
J: TRBJ2-4
V: TRBV4-2
D: .
CDR3: CASSQDLTLTYF
DNA: TGTGCCAGCAGCCAAGATCTTACACTCACCTACTTC

size: .
J: TRBJ2-1
V: TRBV6-2/TRBV6-3
D: .
CDR3: CASSDRYNEQFF
DNA: TGTGCCAGCAGTGACAGATACAATGAGCAGTTCTTC

size: few
J: TRBJ2-5
V: TRBV6-1
D: TRBD1
CDR3: CASSLDRGKETQYF
DNA: TGTGCCAGCTCTTTAGACAGGGGAAAAGAGACCCAGTACTTC

size: many
J: TRBJ2-7
V: TRBV29-1
D: .
CDR3: CSVEKSDTYEQYF
DNA: TGCAGCGTTGAAAAGTCCGATACCTACGAGCAGTACTTC

size: .
J: TRBJ1-1
V: TRBV12-3/TRBV12-4
D: .
CDR3: CASSFSAVNTEAFF
DNA: TGTGCCAGCAGTTTTTCCGCGGTGAACACTGAAGCTTTCTTT

size: .
J: TRBJ2-1
V: TRBV9
D: .
CDR3: CASSVEPTTANEQFF
DNA: TGTGCCAGCAGCGTTGAGCCGACTACCGCCAATGAGCAGTTCTTC

size: .
J: TRBJ2-7
V: TRBV6-4
D: .
CDR3: CASSDSGRETYEQYF
DNA: TGTGCCAGCAGTGACTCTGGCAGGGAGACCTACGAGCAGTACTTC

size: .
J: TRBJ1-1
V: TRBV28
D: .
CDR3: CASSPPIGSNTEAFF
DNA: TGTGCCAGCAGCCCTCCTATCGGGTCTAACACTGAAGCTTTCTTT

size: .
J: TRBJ2-5
V: TRBV4-1
D: .
CDR3: CASSQDPGKTQYF
DNA: TGCGCCAGCAGCCAAGATCCGGGGAAGACCCAGTACTTC

size: .
J: TRBJ2-3
V: TRBV7-2
D: TRBD1
CDR3: CASSFPDRGFLYF
DNA: TGTGCCAGCAGCTTCCCAGACAGGGGGTTTTTGTATTTT

size: .
J: TRBJ2-1
V: TRBV20-1
D: TRBD2
CDR3: CSAHQYTSGEQFF
DNA: TGCAGTGCCCACCAGTATACTAGCGGCGAGCAGTTCTTC

size: .
J: TRBJ1-6
V: TRBV20-1
D: TRBD1
CDR3: CSVKGAYNSPPHF
DNA: TGCAGTGTGAAGGGGGCCTATAATTCACCCCCCCACTTT

size: .
J: TRBJ1-6
V: TRBV29-1
D: .
CDR3: CSAHRVYNSPLHF
DNA: TGCAGCGCCCACAGGGTCTATAATTCACCCCTCCACTTT

size: .
J: TRBJ2-1
V: TRBV7-9
D: .
CDR3: CASSPRWGEDMNEQFF
DNA: TGTGCCAGCAGCCCAAGATGGGGGGAGGATATGAATGAGCAGTTCTTC

size: .
J: TRBJ2-1
V: TRBV20-1
D: .
CDR3: CSASASGGSEQFF
DNA: TGCAGTGCCAGTGCCAGCGGTGGCTCTGAGCAGTTCTTC

size: .
J: TRBJ1-1
V: TRBV12-3/TRBV12-4
D: TRBD1
CDR3: CASSHTGVNTEAFF
DNA: TGTGCCAGCAGTCATACAGGGGTGAACACTGAAGCTTTCTTT

size: .
J: TRBJ2-1
V: TRBV27
D: TRBD1
CDR3: CASSSGQAYFSEQFF
DNA: TGTGCCAGCAGTTCGGGACAGGCATACTTCAGTGAGCAGTTCTTC

size: few
J: TRBJ2-1
V: TRBV4-2
D: TRBD2
CDR3: CASSQDREGRRFF
DNA: TGTGCCAGCAGCCAAGATCGGGAGGGAAGGAGGTTCTTC

size: .
J: TRBJ2-2
V: TRBV9
D: .
CDR3: CASSFNRDKGNTGELFF
DNA: TGTGCCAGCAGCTTCAACCGGGACAAGGGGAACACCGGGGAGCTGTTTTTT

size: few
J: TRBJ2-3
V: TRBV5-4
D: .
CDR3: CASSLASGLSTDTQYF
DNA: TGTGCCAGCAGCTTGGCGAGTGGATTGAGCACAGATACGCAGTATTTT

size: .
J: TRBJ2-3
V: TRBV2
D: TRBD1
CDR3: CASSDPGQPGEDTQYF
DNA: TGTGCCAGCAGTGATCCGGGACAGCCAGGGGAAGATACGCAGTATTTT

size: few
J: TRBJ1-4
V: TRBV11-2
D: .
CDR3: CASRTLGGLDEKLFF
DNA: TGTGCCAGCAGAACCCTTGGGGGATTGGATGAAAAACTGTTTTTT

size: .
J: TRBJ2-3
V: TRBV6-1
D: TRBD2
CDR3: CASQAGGRTDTQYF
DNA: TGTGCCAGTCAAGCGGGGGGAAGGACAGATACGCAGTATTTT

size: .
J: TRBJ2-5
V: TRBV12-5
D: .
CDR3: CASGLGGGETQYF
DNA: TGTGCTAGTGGTTTAGGGGGAGGAGAGACCCAGTACTTC

size: .
J: TRBJ2-5
V: TRBV20-1
D: .
CDR3: CSARSSGTQETQYF
DNA: TGCAGTGCTAGGAGTAGCGGTACTCAAGAGACCCAGTACTTC

size: .
J: TRBJ1-1
V: TRBV7-3
D: .
CDR3: CASSLSSQNTEAFF
DNA: TGTGCCAGCAGCTTAAGCTCGCAGAACACTGAAGCTTTCTTT

size: .
J: TRBJ1-1
V: TRBV6-1
D: TRBD1
CDR3: CASSERGQGTEAFF
DNA: TGTGCCAGCAGTGAAAGGGGACAGGGCACTGAAGCTTTCTTT

size: .
J: TRBJ2-2
V: TRBV11-2
D: TRBD1
CDR3: CASTSRDREIANTGELFF
DNA: TGTGCCAGCACCTCTCGGGACAGGGAAATCGCGAACACCGGGGAGCTGTTTTTT

size: .
J: TRBJ2-7
V: TRBV7-2
D: .
CDR3: CASSLAPGTETRGSHEQYF
DNA: TGTGCCAGCAGCTTGGCGCCCGGGACAGAAACTCGGGGGTCTCACGAGCAGTACTTC

size: .
J: TRBJ2-5
V: TRBV18
D: .
CDR3: CASSPSENQETQYF
DNA: TGTGCCAGCTCACCATCAGAGAACCAAGAGACCCAGTACTTC

size: .
J: TRBJ2-1
V: TRBV4-1
D: .
CDR3: CASSQELAIYNEQFF
DNA: TGCGCCAGCAGCCAAGAACTCGCGATCTACAATGAGCAGTTCTTC

size: .
J: TRBJ2-3
V: TRBV9
D: .
CDR3: CASSVLLTLSTDTQYF
DNA: TGTGCCAGCAGCGTCCTCTTGACACTTAGCACAGATACGCAGTATTTT

size: once
J: TRBJ1-5
V: TRBV30
D: .
CDR3: CAWSDGTTGNQPQHF
DNA: TGTGCCTGGAGCGACGGTACAACCGGCAATCAGCCCCAGCATTTT

size: many
J: TRBJ2-7
V: TRBV29-1
D: TRBD1
CDR3: CSVEAQGQGDEQYF
DNA: TGCAGCGTTGAAGCCCAGGGACAGGGGGACGAGCAGTACTTC

size: few
J: TRBJ2-5
V: TRBV11-1
D: .
CDR3: CASSRRGFRQETQYF
DNA: TGTGCCAGCAGCAGAAGAGGGTTTCGCCAAGAGACCCAGTACTTC